The T cell receptor (beta chain) under discussion was sequenced for a study of shared clonotypes between healthy human individuals. Into CD45RA+ naive and CD45RA-negative memory subsets, the CD4+ cells were split. Findings and caveats of the study: Shared across a few donors were roughly 5% of the naive CD4 clonotypes.

This clone was seen only once. The antigen is undetermined. V shed 6 bases and J shed 7 bases, with 16 bases lying between them. The length of the CDR3 is 14 residues. Per germline, CDR1 MNHNY and CDR2 SVGAGI (reference sequence). Only in-frame clones appear in the TCRdb table, and some are missing; sequencing was by immunoSEQ multiplex PCR. The sample shows 1,500,000 or so clones, about 96% of them seen only once. V gene TRBV6-6 combines with J gene TRBJ2-1; D might be TRBD1 or TRBD2, each matching 5 bases. This TCR derives from a man in his thirties or forties in good health. Sequenced material: naive CD4+ T cells sorted from blood. Subset reported: CD45RA+ positively selected. In DNA, the CDR3 is TGTGCCAGCAGGGGGGACGGTGCTGGGAATGAGCAGTTCTTC. Protein sequence: CASRGDGAGNEQFF.